These 5 T cell receptor beta chains were sequenced from one sample in a study of T cells in Graves' hyperthyroidism and ophthalmopathy. Authors of the study amplified TCR beta CDR3 regions from RNA transcripts. Researchers ran a first-round RT-PCR on the TCR CDR3 using the HTBI primer set. In TCRdb, the multiplex PCR reads were re-called with MiXCR into one record per CDR3 protein. The top ten hold around 8% of the sample, which has roughly 570,000 distinct CDR3 sequences, approximately 44% seen once. Sequencing was performed on peripheral blood or thyroid tissue (not recorded which). These receptor sequences come from a woman younger than 30 with Graves' hyperthyroidism.

Worth noting for this clonotype: Sequence at one end of the junction differs from germline and may be a read error. The chain employs TRBV5-4 and TRBJ1-5; the match to TRBD1 covers 8 bases. There are 13 residues in the CDR3. Germline values: CDR1 SGHNT, CDR2 YYREEE (reference sequence). The CDR3 nucleotides read TGTGCCAGCAGCGAAGACAGGGGCCAGCCCCAGCGTTTT. This translates into CASSEDRGQPQRF.

This clonotype was observed at least ten times. For the CDR3, the DNA is TGTGCCAGCAGTTACTCTCCCAGGTTAAGGGACACTGAAGCTTTCTTT. It is translated as CASSYSPRLRDTEAFF. The rearrangement links TRBV6-5 to TRBJ1-1; D ambiguous. Germline V gene sequence: CDR1 MNHEY, CDR2 SVGAGI. Trimming pared 0 bases from V and 3 bases from J, leaving 14 bases between. The CDR3 length is 16 residues.

The J gene is TRBJ2-3, the V gene TRBV7-2; D uncertain. This CDR3 is 12 amino acids long. Germline CDR1 and CDR2: SGHTA and FQGNSA. V lost 5 bases to trimming and J lost 4 bases, with 7 bases between them. The CDR3 spells CASSPFPDTQYF. In DNA form, the CDR3 reads TGTGCCAGCAGCCCCTTTCCAGATACGCAGTATTTT.

This clonotype was seen repeatedly, ten times or more. The chain couples TRBV2 to TRBJ2-2; TRBD1 agrees at 8 bases. CDR3 length equals 16 residues. V gave up 6 bases and J gave up 4 bases; unmatched junction bases: 10. Germline lookup yields CDR1 SNHLY and CDR2 FYNNEI. DNA of the CDR3: TGTGCCAGCAGAAGTACCCCAGGGGGCGCCACCGGGGAGCTGTTTTTT. This encodes CASRSTPGGATGELFF.

This clonotype has ten or more counts. The chain links TRBV6-5 to TRBJ1-1; 8 nucleotides agree with TRBD1. The CDR3 loop spans 12 amino acids. Germline V gene sequence: CDR1 MNHEY, CDR2 SVGAGI. J was trimmed by 3 bases and V by 8 bases; bases with no gene match: 2. The CDR3 here is CASQTGDTEAFF. In DNA form, the CDR3 reads TGTGCCAGCCAGACAGGGGACACTGAAGCTTTCTTT.